These 20 T cell receptor beta chains were all obtained from the same sample, sequenced in a study of regulatory T cells in long-lasting Graves disease (dated by TCRdb to the early 2020s). In light of the paper, this sample's time point label describes: newly diagnosed GD, antithyroid drugs for less than 3 months. For both TCR sequencing and RNA sequencing, RNA was extracted from PBMCs in TRIzol. Libraries were made using multiplex PCR. Sequencing took place on an Illumina HiSeq 4000. To build TCR beta libraries, CDR3 regions were amplified by Arm-PCR using iRepertoire HTBI primers. The public reads were run again by TCRdb, first through fastp at Q25 and then through MiXCR, and only productive beta chains were kept. When rows share a CDR3 protein, they turn into one entry using the most common DNA and genes. In all, the sample holds 500,000 or so distinct CDR3 sequences, and 16% of those were seen once. Together, the top ten hold 12% of the sample.

The same data also went into a second study, on T cells in Graves' hyperthyroidism and ophthalmopathy.

Sequences were derived from peripheral blood mononuclear cells (PBMCs), sampled at new diagnosis, from a patient treated with antithyroid drugs. All receptors come from a man in his forties with Graves disease. Donor details come from another sample of the same person, matched by shared clones.

Only a few counts were recorded for this clonotype. The chain combines TRBV16 with TRBJ2-1; D could derive from TRBD1 or TRBD2 (7 bases each). CDR3 length equals 14 residues. The germline V gene has CDR1 KGHSY and CDR2 FQNENV. The V and J ends lost 0 bases and 7 bases respectively, with 10 bases between them. This CDR3 reads CASSQSQGGNEQFF. The DNA for the CDR3 is TGTGCCAGCAGCCAATCTCAGGGGGGGAATGAGCAGTTCTTC.

This clonotype was counted a few times. The CDR3, as DNA: TGTGCCAGCAGCCTAAAGCTCTCGGGACAGAGCACAGATACGCAGTATTTT. Translation: CASSLKLSGQSTDTQYF. The chain has TRBV5-4 and TRBJ2-3; 7 positions match TRBD1. Trimming cost V 4 bases and J 0 bases; bases outside gene matches: 11. CDR1 and CDR2 from the germline V gene are SGHNT and YYREEE (reference sequence). The CDR3 consists of 17 residues. Full variable domain (outside the CDR3, taken from reference TRBV5-4 and TRBJ2-3): ETGVTQSPTHLIKTRGQQVTLRCSSQSGHNTVSWYQQALGQGPQFIFQYYREEENGRGNFPPRFSGLQFPNYSSELNVNALELDDSALYLCASSLKLSGQSTDTQYFGPGTRLTVL.

The sample holds a few counts of this clonotype. The genes are TRBV5-8 and TRBJ1-1; no firm D call. Trimming removed 1 base at V and 6 bases at J, with 10 bases between. The CDR3 loop spans 13 amino acids. Looked up from germline, CDR1 is SGHTS and CDR2 is YDEGEE. The CDR3 protein is CASSLIGDAEAFF. Here the CDR3 DNA reads TGTGCCAGCAGCTTGATCGGTGACGCTGAAGCTTTCTTT. Full variable domain (missing parts from reference TRBV5-8 and TRBJ1-1): EAGVTQSPTHLIKTRGQQATLRCSPISGHTSVYWYQQALGLGLQFLLWYDEGEERNRGNFPPRFSGRQFPNYSSELNVNALELEDSALYLCASSLIGDAEAFFGQGTRLTVV.

This clonotype was observed many times. The CDR3 DNA reads as TGCGCCAGCAGCTCTTGGACCCTCGGTGACGGGACGGGCACTGAAGCTTTCTTT. Encoded protein: CASSSWTLGDGTGTEAFF. The chain combines TRBV5-1 with TRBJ1-1, with a tentative D call TRBD1 (5 bases). CDR3 size: 18 residues. From germline, CDR1 is SGHRS and CDR2 YFSETQ. V was pared by 3 bases and J by 4 bases, with 25 bases between. Supplemented by reference TRBV5-1 and TRBJ1-1, the full variable domain reads KAGVTQTPRYLIKTRGQQVTLSCSPISGHRSVSWYQQTPGQGLQFLFEYFSETQRNKGNFPGRFSGRQFSNSRSEMNVSTLELGDSALYLCASSSWTLGDGTGTEAFFGQGTRLTVV.

This clonotype showed up many times. V and J are TRBV7-9 and TRBJ2-3; D possibly corresponds to TRBD1 (6 bases). CDR3 size: 17 residues. Trimming shortened V by 6 bases and J by 1 base, and 20 bases separated the two germline ends. The germline V gene encodes CDR1 SEHNR and CDR2 FQNEAQ (reference sequence). The CDR3 reads CASRTGRGYDGTDTQYF. CDR3 coding DNA: TGTGCCAGCAGAACCGGAAGGGGGTACGATGGCACAGATACGCAGTATTTT.

The J gene is TRBJ2-7, the V gene TRBV20-1; D possibly uses TRBD1 or TRBD2 (5 bases each). Germline CDR1 reads DFQATT; CDR2 reads SNEGSKA (reference sequence). The ends were cut back, 6 bases at V and 6 bases at J, with 18 bases in the middle. The CDR3 has 13 amino acids. This CDR3 is CSAPVRSGREQYF. The CDR3, as DNA: TGCAGTGCCCCCGTGCGGTCGGGGCGCGAGCAGTACTTC.

The V gene is TRBV6-2 or TRBV6-3, the J gene TRBJ1-5; D unresolved. Trimming stripped 11 bases from V and 0 bases from J, with 8 bases between. This CDR3 is built from 12 residues. The germline V gene has CDR1 MNHEY and CDR2 SVGEGT. This CDR3 is CAAKNSNQPQHF. CDR3 DNA: TGTGCCGCTAAGAATAGCAATCAGCCCCAGCATTTT.

The chain recombines TRBV20-1 with TRBJ1-5, with 12 nucleotides matching TRBD1. Germline V gene sequence: CDR1 DFQATT, CDR2 SNEGSKA (reference sequence). With 5 bases clipped from V and 1 base from J, the junction kept 6 bases outside the gene matches. The CDR3 is 16 amino acids. CDR3 in amino acids: CSAGGQGALSNQPQHF. The DNA of the CDR3 is TGCAGTGCTGGGGGACAGGGGGCGTTGAGCAATCAGCCCCAGCATTTT.

This clonotype was seen at least ten times. This chain joins TRBV2 and TRBJ2-3; 9 bases line up with TRBD1. CDR3 length: 13 amino acids. The J segment lost 7 bases and the V segment lost 9 bases, leaving 8 bases of the junction unmatched. CDR1 and CDR2 (germline): SNHLY, FYNNEI. CDR3 coding DNA: TGTGCCAGATCGGACAGGGGATTATATACGCAGTATTTT. Translation: CARSDRGLYTQYF. Supplemented by reference TRBV2 and TRBJ2-3, the full variable domain reads EPEVTQTPSHQVTQMGQEVILRCVPISNHLYFYWYRQILGQKVEFLVSFYNNEISEKSEIFDDQFSVERPDGSNFTLKIRSTKLEDSAMYFCARSDRGLYTQYFGPGTRLTVL.

This clonotype was seen at least ten times. The V and J genes are TRBV28 and TRBJ2-3, with a weak D call TRBD2 (6 bases). Trimming stripped 2 bases from V and 0 bases from J, with 6 bases between. The length of the CDR3 is 14 residues. The germline V gene has CDR1 MDHEN and CDR2 SYDVKM. The CDR3 here is CASSLAGSTDTQYF. In DNA form, the CDR3 reads TGTGCCAGCAGTTTAGCGGGGAGCACAGATACGCAGTATTTT.

This clonotype was seen at least ten times. V and J are TRBV12-3 or TRBV12-4 and TRBJ2-5; 8 positions match TRBD1. V dropped 5 bases and J dropped 2; count of bases not matched to a gene: 4. CDR3 size: 14 residues. CDR3 nucleotides: TGTGCCAGCAGTAGGACAGGGCAACAAGAGACCCAGTACTTC. Protein: CASSRTGQQETQYF.

On this clonotype itself: A much larger clone differs by one base, so this may be a read error. The chain recombines TRBV2 with TRBJ2-1; maybe TRBD2 (6 bases). Germline V gives CDR1 SNHLY, CDR2 FYNNEI. V lost 5 bases, J lost 9 bases, and 17 bases lay in between. The CDR3 runs to 14 residues. Written as DNA, the CDR3 is TGTGCCAGCAGTACAGGCTGGAGGGCCTCTGAGCAGTTCTTC. Its translation is CASSTGWRASEQFF.

Regarding this clonotype: At one of its ends the junction is not consistent with the germline gene, which may arise from a read error. The chain employs TRBV6-4 and TRBJ1-3; no clear D gene. The CDR3 totals 13 residues. Germline CDR1 reads MRHNA; CDR2 reads SNTAGT. The chain's CDR3 is CASSYSALNTIYF. The DNA of the CDR3 is TGTGCCAGCAGTTACTCGGCCCTAAACACCATATATTTT.

This clonotype was seen ten or more times. The chain combines TRBV28 with TRBJ2-1, with D uncertain. CDR1 is MDHEN, CDR2 SYDVKM, per germline. The CDR3 is made up of 12 amino acids. The V and J ends lost 1 base and 8 bases respectively, with 6 bases between them. For the CDR3, the DNA is TGTGCCAGCAGTTTATCAGCAGATGAGCAGTTCTTC. Translated: CASSLSADEQFF.

Only a few counts were recorded for this clonotype. The chain carries TRBV27 and TRBJ1-5; 9 bases are a match to TRBD1. This CDR3 has 15 amino acids. Trimming took 5 bases from V and 7 from J; bases not matched to a gene: 9. Germline assignment: CDR1 MNHEY and CDR2 SMNVEV (reference sequence). CDR3 residues: CASSPRDRAGQPQHF. CDR3 bases: TGTGCCAGCAGTCCCCGGGACAGGGCTGGACAGCCCCAGCATTTT.

In this sample, this clonotype turned up once. Since a much larger clone is just one base distant, this may be a read error. V gene TRBV28 combines with J gene TRBJ1-2; D is possibly TRBD1 (6 bases). Germline values: CDR1 MDHEN, CDR2 SYDVKM. V gave up 11 bases and J gave up 3 bases, with 16 bases separating them. CDR3 length equals 13 residues. As DNA, the CDR3 is TGTGCCGTTACAGGGAGGGGGGACTATGGCTACACCTTC. It translates to CAVTGRGDYGYTF.

Comment on this clonotype: This may stem from a read error, because a much larger clone lies one nucleotide away. The V and J genes are TRBV2 and TRBJ2-1, with 8 bases matching TRBD2. This CDR3 is built from 12 residues. Germline lookup yields CDR1 SNHLY and CDR2 FYNNEI. Trimming removed 6 bases from V and 6 bases from J; junction bases left unmatched: 1. This CDR3 is CASSGGANEQFF. CDR3 nucleotides: TGTGCCAGCAGCGGGGGGGCCAATGAGCAGTTCTTC.

In the case of this clonotype: Since a much larger clone is just one base distant, this may be a read error. The V call is TRBV7-6, the J call TRBJ1-1; perhaps TRBD1 as D (6 bases). The germline CDR1 and CDR2 sequences are SGHVS and FNYEAQ. The CDR3 length is 15 residues. The CDR3 spells CVSSYLVGGDTEAFF. The DNA of the CDR3 is TGTGTCAGCAGCTACCTTGTAGGGGGGGACACTGAAGCTTTCTTT.

This clonotype was found many times. This rearrangement joins TRBV3-1 to TRBJ2-1; perhaps TRBD2 as D (5 bases). Germline V gene sequence: CDR1 LGHDT, CDR2 YNNKEL (reference sequence). V dropped 1 base and J dropped 3 bases, with 13 bases sitting between them. The length of the CDR3 is 16 residues. CDR3: CASSQGTAVIYNEQFF. The CDR3, as DNA: TGTGCCAGCAGCCAAGGCACAGCGGTAATCTACAATGAGCAGTTCTTC.

The chain is built from TRBV9 and TRBJ2-1; 7 nucleotides agree with TRBD1. CDR1 is SGDLS, CDR2 YYNGEE, per germline. This CDR3 has 15 residues. J lost 2 bases, V lost 5 bases, and 7 bases had no gene match. Here the CDR3 DNA reads TGTGCCAGCAGTATAGAGGGGGCGCCCTACAATGAGCAGTTCTTC. Translated: CASSIEGAPYNEQFF. The entire variable domain, with the rest obtained from reference TRBV9 and TRBJ2-1, is as follows: DSGVTQTPKHLITATGQRVTLRCSPRSGDLSVYWYQQSLDQGLQFLIQYYNGEERAKGNILERFSAQQFPDLHSELNLSSLELGDSALYFCASSIEGAPYNEQFFGPGTRLTVL.